This T cell receptor (beta chain) was recorded in a study of shared clonotypes between healthy human individuals. CDR1 is ENHRY, CDR2 SYGVKD, per germline. Trimming stripped 7 bases from V and 0 bases from J, with 10 bases between. The CDR3 is made up of 14 amino acids. Clones were read by immunoSEQ multiplex PCR, and TCRdb kept only the in-frame ones, dropping some. The repertoire holds some 2.4 million clones, with approximately 93% as singletons. Study-wide results and caveats: At large depth, rarefaction still showed sorted-subset sequencing to be incomplete.

A word on this clone: The target antigen is unknown.

V and J are TRBV10-3 and TRBJ1-3; no firm D call. This receptor was obtained from a man aged 18 to 30 in good health. Some clones in this sample may be carry-over from other donors' samples. Sequencing was done on a sample of naive CD4+ T cells from PBMCs. The subset was: CD45RA+ positively selected. The CDR3 nucleotides are TGTGCCATCAACCCGACCTACTCTGGAAACACCATATATTTT. The encoded protein is CAINPTYSGNTIYF.